The 25 T cell receptor beta chains presented below share a single source sample, sequenced in a study of response to subunit inactivated influenza vaccine (dated by TCRdb to 2016 to 2019). The library relied on RT-PCR. For sequencing, an Illumina HiSeq 2500 was employed. TCRdb handled the public reads itself, with Q25 trimming in fastp and clone calling in MiXCR, and kept productive beta chains. Rows matching on CDR3 protein sequence are summarized as one entry with the most common DNA and genes. This sample has 710,000 or so distinct CDR3 sequences in its table, and around a sixth of those were observed once. Clones ranked in the top ten supply 11% of the sample. Sequences were derived from PBMCs from blood, sampled roughly 13 days after vaccination. The receptors originated from a man aged 50 to 59 who received an inactivated influenza vaccine. Donor details come from another sample of the same person, matched by shared clones.

This clonotype was detected a few times. This sequence joins TRBV5-1 and TRBJ1-1; D may be TRBD1 (5 bases). Trimming removed 2 bases from V and 1 base from J, with 9 bases in between. Germline V CDR1 and CDR2: SGHRS, YFSETQ. The CDR3 has 14 residues. The CDR3 nucleotides read TGCGCCAGCAGCTTCATAGGGGAGAACACTGAAGCTTTCTTT. Amino acids: CASSFIGENTEAFF.

The chain combines TRBV29-1 with TRBJ2-1; 9 bases map to TRBD2. The CDR3 spans 16 residues. J was trimmed by 5 bases and V by 3 bases; bases with no gene match: 11. Germline V gene lookup returns CDR1 SQVTM and CDR2 ANQGSEA. This chain's CDR3 is CSVESSWTSADNEQFF. The CDR3 DNA sequence: TGCAGCGTTGAGAGTTCCTGGACTAGCGCAGACAATGAGCAGTTCTTC.

The chain uses TRBV2 and TRBJ2-1; D call uncertain. The V gene lost 4 bases and the J gene lost 7 bases, with 11 bases spanning the gap. The germline gives CDR1 SNHLY, CDR2 FYNNEI. This CDR3 contains 13 residues. For the CDR3, the DNA is TGTGCCAGCAGTGGGGGTAACTCAAATGAGCAGTTCTTC. It is translated as CASSGGNSNEQFF. The full variable domain, with the rest looked up from reference TRBV2 and TRBJ2-1, is EPEVTQTPSHQVTQMGQEVILRCVPISNHLYFYWYRQILGQKVEFLVSFYNNEISEKSEIFDDQFSVERPDGSNFTLKIRSTKLEDSAMYFCASSGGNSNEQFFGPGTRLTVL.

This clonotype has a handful of counts. The chain uses TRBV7-2 and TRBJ2-3, with D hard to call. The CDR3 length is 12 residues. Germline loops: CDR1 SGHTA, CDR2 FQGNSA. V shed 5 bases and J shed 2 bases, with 5 bases lying between them. Here the CDR3 DNA reads TGTGCCAGCAGCGAGTACACAGATACGCAGTATTTT. Protein sequence: CASSEYTDTQYF. Variable domain in full (rest from reference TRBV7-2 and TRBJ2-3): GAGVSQSPSNKVTEKGKDVELRCDPISGHTALYWYRQSLGQGLEFLIYFQGNSAPDKSGLPSDRFSAERTGGSVSTLTIQRTQQEDSAVYLCASSEYTDTQYFGPGTRLTVL.

This chain uses TRBV29-1 with TRBJ2-5; D is possibly TRBD2 (5 bases). CDR3 size: 13 residues. Germline V gene data show CDR1 as SQVTM and CDR2 as ANQGSEA. Trimming removed 6 bases from V and 2 bases from J, with 13 bases in between. The CDR3 region has the DNA TGCAGCGTCGAACCAGGAGGTCAAGAGACCCAGTACTTC. Its translation is CSVEPGGQETQYF.

This clonotype occurred a few times. In nucleotides, the CDR3 is TGTGCCAGCACCTTTAGCGGGAGCCCCGGGGAGCTGTTTTTT. This sequence encodes CASTFSGSPGELFF. The chain couples TRBV6-1 to TRBJ2-2, with 9 bases aligning to TRBD2. CDR1 is MNHNS and CDR2 is SASEGT in the germline V gene. Trimming at V came to 7 bases and at J to 6 bases, leaving 6 bases not matched to a gene. CDR3 length equals 14 residues.

Details on this clonotype: One end of the junction varies from germline; a read error may be responsible. The V and J genes are TRBV29-1 and TRBJ2-5; TRBD2 is a possible D gene (6 bases). This CDR3 has 13 residues. Germline V CDR1 and CDR2: SQVTM, ANQGSEA. CDR3 loop: CSVATGTEDTQYF. DNA of the CDR3: TGCAGCGTCGCTACCGGGACTGAAGACACCCAGTACTTC.

The chain has TRBV7-9 and TRBJ2-1; 7 positions agree with TRBD2. This CDR3 comprises 15 residues. In germline, CDR1 is SEHNR, CDR2 FQNEAQ (reference sequence). The V and J ends lost 5 bases and 5 bases, in that order; junction bases with no gene match: 9. The CDR3 coding sequence is TGTGCCAGCAGCCTAAGGGACTATCCCAACAATGAGCAGTTCTTC. This sequence encodes CASSLRDYPNNEQFF.

The chain carries TRBV7-2 and TRBJ1-2; D call uncertain. CDR1 is SGHTA and CDR2 is FQGNSA in the germline V gene. The V gene lost 5 bases and the J gene lost 5 bases, with 12 bases spanning the gap. CDR3 length: 13 amino acids. DNA for the CDR3: TGTGCCAGCAGCGCCCGGACTGTTTATGGCTACACCTTC. Protein: CASSARTVYGYTF. Supplemented by reference TRBV7-2 and TRBJ1-2, the full variable domain reads GAGVSQSPSNKVTEKGKDVELRCDPISGHTALYWYRQSLGQGLEFLIYFQGNSAPDKSGLPSDRFSAERTGGSVSTLTIQRTQQEDSAVYLCASSARTVYGYTFGSGTRLTVV.

This clonotype was counted ten times or more. V gene TRBV3-1 combines with J gene TRBJ1-4; TRBD1 might be the D (5 bases). Germline V gene data show CDR1 as LGHDT and CDR2 as YNNKEL (reference sequence). This CDR3 has 14 amino acids. Trimming shortened V by 3 bases and J by 8 bases, and 13 bases separated the two germline ends. The CDR3 nucleotides read TGTGCCAGCAGCCACTTCCGGGAGGGGGAAAAACTGTTTTTT. Protein: CASSHFREGEKLFF.

The V and J genes are TRBV20-1 and TRBJ2-1, with TRBD2 matching over 11 bases. V shed 5 bases and J 7 bases; nucleotides not matched to a gene: 10. This CDR3 is 15 amino acids long. Germline V lookup: CDR1 DFQATT, CDR2 SNEGSKA (reference sequence). CDR3 in amino acids: CSAEVVASGRNEQFF. The CDR3 DNA is TGCAGTGCTGAAGTGGTGGCTAGCGGGAGGAATGAGCAGTTCTTC.

The genes are TRBV6-1 and TRBJ2-6; D is unclear. The germline gives CDR1 MNHNS, CDR2 SASEGT. V dropped 6 bases and J dropped 0 bases, with 9 bases sitting between them. This CDR3 has 15 residues. The CDR3 spells CASRVNYSGANVLTF. The CDR3 DNA reads as TGTGCCAGCAGAGTGAATTACTCTGGGGCCAACGTCCTGACTTTC.

This clonotype has a count of ten or more. The CDR3 is CASSLDGGFYNEQFF. CDR3 in DNA: TGCGCCAGCAGCTTGGACGGGGGTTTCTACAATGAGCAGTTCTTC. The V and J genes are TRBV5-1 and TRBJ2-1, with D possibly matching TRBD2 (6 bases). Trimming removed 0 bases from V and 3 bases from J, with 10 bases in between. Germline loops: CDR1 SGHRS, CDR2 YFSETQ. There are 15 residues in the CDR3.

In this sample, this clonotype turned up a few times. The chain joins TRBV6-2 or TRBV6-3 to TRBJ1-5; TRBD1 is a possible D gene (6 bases). The germline V gene has CDR1 MNHEY and CDR2 SVGEGT. CDR3 length: 15 amino acids. V lost 5 bases and J lost 4, with 15 bases in between. CDR3 in DNA: TGTGCCAGCAGTCGGCAGGGGCTTCGGAATCAGCCCCAGCATTTT. The encoded protein is CASSRQGLRNQPQHF.

This clonotype was detected a few times. The chain uses TRBV2 and TRBJ2-3; 10 nucleotides align to TRBD2. CDR1 is SNHLY and CDR2 is FYNNEI in the germline V gene. The CDR3 has 15 residues. The junction had 8 bases not matched to a gene; V was cut back by 7 bases and J by 4 bases. As DNA, the CDR3 is TGTGCCAGCAAGGGCCTAGCGGGAGTTGCAGATACGCAGTATTTT. Translation gives CASKGLAGVADTQYF.

This clonotype has just a few counts. V gene TRBV20-1 combines with J gene TRBJ1-6; the D gene is possibly TRBD1 (6 bases). The ends were cut back, 0 bases at V and 0 bases at J, with 15 bases in the middle. CDR3 length equals 18 residues. The germline V gene encodes CDR1 DFQATT and CDR2 SNEGSKA (reference sequence). The CDR3 is CSARDWRRGSSYNSPLHF. CDR3 coding DNA: TGCAGTGCTAGAGATTGGCGGAGGGGGAGCTCCTATAATTCACCCCTCCACTTT.

V usage is TRBV15 and J usage is TRBJ1-2, with D hard to call. This CDR3 has 12 residues. Germline V gene sequence: CDR1 LNHNV, CDR2 YYDKDF (reference sequence). V shed 5 bases and J shed 3 bases, with 7 bases lying between them. The CDR3 spells CATSERYYGYTF. The DNA of the CDR3 is TGTGCCACCAGCGAGCGGTACTATGGCTACACCTTC.

This clonotype was recorded a few times. V gene TRBV10-3 combines with J gene TRBJ2-7, with D possibly being TRBD2 (6 bases). The CDR3 covers 13 residues. Trimming stripped 6 bases from V and 0 bases from J, with 9 bases between. The V gene's germline CDR1 is ENHRY and CDR2 SYGVKD. The CDR3 coding sequence is TGTGCCATCAGGCGGGACCGCTCCTACGAGCAGTACTTC. It translates to CAIRRDRSYEQYF.

This clonotype was counted a few times. The chain is built from TRBV11-2 and TRBJ2-2; 9 bases match TRBD1. CDR1 and CDR2 (germline): SGHAT, FQNNGV. CDR3 size: 16 residues. The V segment lost 1 base and the J segment 7 bases; nucleotides outside the gene matches: 7. The CDR3: CASSLVSGTGRGELFF. The CDR3 bases are TGTGCCAGCAGCTTAGTGTCCGGGACAGGGCGCGGGGAGCTGTTTTTT.

In its sample, this clonotype was seen many times. The CDR3 DNA reads TGCAGCGTCTATGACGGGACATCTTCGAACTACGAGCAGTACTTC. It specifies CSVYDGTSSNYEQYF. The rearrangement links TRBV29-1 to TRBJ2-7; perhaps TRBD1 as D (6 bases). V lost 6 bases and J lost 3, with 21 bases in between. CDR1 and CDR2 (germline): SQVTM, ANQGSEA. The length of the CDR3 is 15 residues.

This chain links TRBV27 with TRBJ2-7; no clear D gene. CDR3 size: 13 residues. Trimming took 6 bases from V and 4 from J, leaving 13 bases between them. CDR1 is MNHEY, CDR2 SMNVEV, per germline (reference sequence). The CDR3 region has the DNA TGTGCCAGCAGCTCCCGATGGGGTTACGAGCAGTACTTC. Its translation: CASSSRWGYEQYF.

The V gene is TRBV3-1, the J gene TRBJ2-2; 7 bases align to TRBD2. CDR1 and CDR2 from the germline V gene are LGHDT and YNNKEL (reference sequence). V dropped 3 bases and J dropped 6; count of bases not matched to a gene: 7. The CDR3 contains 15 residues. This CDR3 reads CASSQGLLVSGELFF. The CDR3 nucleotides read TGTGCCAGCAGCCAGGGACTATTGGTGTCCGGGGAGCTGTTTTTT.

In its sample, this clonotype was seen a few times. The chain combines TRBV9 with TRBJ1-1; unclear D gene. Deletions cut 0 bases from V and 1 base from J, with 13 bases between. This CDR3 is built from 16 residues. In germline, CDR1 is SGDLS, CDR2 YYNGEE. CDR3 loop: CASSVGERVRNTEAFF. CDR3 DNA: TGTGCCAGCAGCGTAGGGGAACGGGTTCGGAACACTGAAGCTTTCTTT.

The table lists this clonotype with a few counts. The chain links TRBV7-9 to TRBJ2-7; D is undetermined. Germline CDR1 SEHNR, CDR2 FQNEAQ (reference sequence). The length of the CDR3 is 11 residues. V was clipped by 8 bases and J by 6 bases, with 11 bases between them. The CDR3 DNA reads as TGTGCCAGCGCCCGGAGTTCCGAGCAGTACTTC. Amino acids: CASARSSEQYF.

This clonotype occurred a few times. The genes are TRBV4-3 and TRBJ1-1, with TRBD1 identical over 8 bases. The V and J ends lost 1 base and 4 bases, in that order; junction bases with no gene match: 5. CDR1 LGHNA and CDR2 YSLEER come from the germline V gene. This CDR3 comprises 15 residues. The CDR3 nucleotides read TGCGCCAGCAGCCAAGGGACAGGGATGGGCACTGAAGCTTTCTTT. Its protein product is CASSQGTGMGTEAFF.